This TCR beta chain came from a study of blood T cells in healthy people across ages. Notes on the study in general: CMV status of donors was not determined, possibly confounding expanded clonotype changes.

Using a J-beta primer mix together with a sample-barcoded 5' primer, a second PCR was run for about 6 to 12 cycles. TCRdb called the 5' RACE reads again in MiXCR, with one record for every CDR3 protein. The sample carries hundreds of thousands of distinct CDR3 sequences, around three fifths recorded once. In its sample, this clonotype was seen a few times. Its antigen is not known. CDR3 length equals 15 residues. Germline V gene data show CDR1 as SGHTA and CDR2 as FQGNSA. V lost 2 bases and J 5 bases, leaving 13 bases between the germline ends. The sample consisted of blood. This sequence joins TRBV7-2 and TRBJ1-5; D not resolved. The receptor was derived from a man aged 35 to 55 in good health. The CDR3 loop reads CASSLQETYYQPQHF. For the CDR3, the DNA is TGTGCCAGCAGCTTACAGGAGACCTACTATCAGCCCCAGCATTTT.